These 14 T cell receptor beta chains were all obtained from the same sample, sequenced in a study of ipilimumab plus nivolumab after autologous stem cell transplantation. Only in-frame clones appear in the TCRdb table, and some are missing; sequencing was by immunoSEQ multiplex PCR. The sample has 15,000 to 20,000 clones; 71% are singletons. The sequencing used PBMCs, collected in a trial of ipilimumab plus nivolumab as post-transplant consolidation. Source of these receptors: a male donor with diffuse large B-cell lymphoma.

This clone occurred a few times. V gene TRBV5-1 combines with J gene TRBJ2-1; 10 nucleotides agree with TRBD1. The germline CDR1 and CDR2 sequences are SGHRS and YFSETQ. The CDR3 extends over 14 amino acids. The junction had 5 bases not matched to a gene; V was cut back by 6 bases and J by 5 bases. In nucleotides, the CDR3 is TGCGCCAGCATGCGGGACAGGGGAAACAATGAGCAGTTCTTC. As protein: CASMRDRGNNEQFF.

This clone was detected only once. This rearrangement joins TRBV4-1 to TRBJ1-1, with D possibly TRBD1 on 5 matching bases. CDR3 length equals 15 residues. Germline V gene data show CDR1 as MGHRA and CDR2 as YSYEKL. V lost 9 bases to trimming and J lost 3 bases, with 20 bases between them. CDR3 protein: CASQDPRGRDTEAFF. The DNA of the CDR3 is TGCGCCAGTCAAGACCCCCGGGGGAGGGACACTGAAGCTTTCTTT.

The chain links TRBV7-9 to TRBJ1-1, with D unclear. V was trimmed by 3 bases and J by 2 bases, leaving 16 bases between them. CDR1 and CDR2 (germline): SEHNR, FQNEAQ (reference sequence). CDR3 size: 16 residues. The DNA of the CDR3 is TGTGCCAGCAGCTTCGGACCCGAACAGCCTAACACTGAAGCTTTCTTT. It translates to CASSFGPEQPNTEAFF.

Only a few counts were recorded for this clone. The chain couples TRBV2 to TRBJ2-5, with TRBD2 as a possible D gene (6 bases). Germline CDR1 SNHLY, CDR2 FYNNEI. The CDR3 covers 13 residues. V lost 4 bases, J lost 3 bases, and 9 bases lay in between. The CDR3 DNA follows: TGTGCCAGCAGTGGACTAGGAAAAGAGACCCAGTACTTC. Encoded protein: CASSGLGKETQYF.

V is TRBV18 and J is TRBJ2-2; D not certain. V was shortened by 1 base and J by 6 bases, with 9 bases between the two germline ends. The CDR3 consists of 14 residues. The germline gives CDR1 KGHSH, CDR2 LQKENI. CDR3 bases: TGTGCCAGCTCACCACAGGTTGGGCCCGGGGAGCTGTTTTTT. Translation: CASSPQVGPGELFF. Full variable domain (rest looked up from reference TRBV18 and TRBJ2-2): NAGVMQNPRHLVRRRGQEARLRCSPMKGHSHVYWYRQLPEEGLKFMVYLQKENIIDESGMPKERFSAEFPKEGPSILRIQQVVRGDSAAYFCASSPQVGPGELFFGEGSRLTVL.

This clone was seen just once. The chain uses TRBV5-4 and TRBJ2-3; TRBD2 aligns across 11 bases. The CDR3 contains 15 residues. Germline assignment: CDR1 SGHNT and CDR2 YYREEE (reference sequence). Trimming cost V 4 bases and J 2 bases; bases outside gene matches: 3. CDR3 loop: CASSPSGGYTDTQYF. The CDR3 bases are TGTGCCAGCAGCCCTAGCGGGGGGTACACAGATACGCAGTATTTT. Based on the CDR3 plus reference TRBV5-4 and TRBJ2-3, the full variable domain is ETGVTQSPTHLIKTRGQQVTLRCSSQSGHNTVSWYQQALGQGPQFIFQYYREEENGRGNFPPRFSGLQFPNYSSELNVNALELDDSALYLCASSPSGGYTDTQYFGPGTRLTVL.

The V gene is TRBV2, the J gene TRBJ1-2; D is possibly TRBD1 (5 bases). Per the germline V gene, CDR1 is SNHLY and CDR2 is FYNNEI. Between the trimmed V and J ends, which lost 0 bases and 9 bases, there was a span of 8 bases. The CDR3 is made up of 12 amino acids. The CDR3 loop reads CASSEAGGSYTF. The CDR3 bases are TGTGCCAGCAGTGAAGCGGGGGGGAGCTACACCTTC.

V gene TRBV30 combines with J gene TRBJ2-6, with TRBD1 matching 10 bases. V dropped 1 base and J dropped 0; count of bases not matched to a gene: 0. Germline loops: CDR1 GTSNPN, CDR2 SVGIG (reference sequence). The CDR3 covers 16 residues. CDR3 in amino acids: CAWSGDRGSGANVLTF. The DNA of the CDR3 is TGTGCCTGGAGTGGGGACAGGGGCTCTGGGGCCAACGTCCTGACTTTC.

This clone occurred once. V and J are TRBV10-2 and TRBJ1-5; D is uncertain. V gave up 8 bases and J gave up 0 bases, with 11 bases separating them. CDR3 length: 14 residues. Germline loops: CDR1 WSHSY, CDR2 SAAADI. The CDR3 region is CASSSRNSNQPQHF. CDR3 bases: TGCGCCAGCTCGTCAAGGAATAGCAATCAGCCCCAGCATTTT.

The rearrangement joins TRBV7-8 to TRBJ2-3, with D possibly TRBD2 on 6 matching bases. V was shortened by 1 base and J by 5 bases, with 13 bases between the two germline ends. This CDR3 region has 15 residues. CDR1 and CDR2 (germline): SGHVS, FQNEAQ. This CDR3 reads CASSLGGGAKDTQYF. DNA for the CDR3: TGTGCCAGCAGCTTAGGGGGCGGGGCAAAAGATACGCAGTATTTT.

The rearrangement uses TRBV5-4 and TRBJ2-3; D assignment may be TRBD1 or TRBD2 (5 bases each). Looked up from germline, CDR1 is SGHNT and CDR2 is YYREEE (reference sequence). V shed 4 bases and J shed 2 bases, with 11 bases lying between them. The CDR3 has 14 amino acids. The CDR3: CASSRDGITDTQYF. CDR3 nucleotides: TGTGCCAGCAGCCGGGACGGAATCACAGATACGCAGTATTTT. The full variable domain, rest sourced from reference TRBV5-4 and TRBJ2-3, is ETGVTQSPTHLIKTRGQQVTLRCSSQSGHNTVSWYQQALGQGPQFIFQYYREEENGRGNFPPRFSGLQFPNYSSELNVNALELDDSALYLCASSRDGITDTQYFGPGTRLTVL.

The rearrangement uses TRBV5-1 and TRBJ2-7, with 10 bases that match TRBD1. CDR3 length equals 16 residues. Per the germline V gene, CDR1 is SGHRS and CDR2 is YFSETQ. Trimming cost V 0 bases and J 3 bases; bases outside gene matches: 6. CDR3 coding DNA: TGCGCCAGCAGCTTGGGGTGGGGGACAGGGGACTACGAGCAGTACTTC. It encodes CASSLGWGTGDYEQYF.

This clone was seen a few times. The V gene is TRBV30, the J gene TRBJ1-6; D may be TRBD1 (5 bases). V was trimmed by 5 bases and J by 10 bases, leaving 15 bases between them. Germline V gene lookup returns CDR1 GTSNPN and CDR2 SVGIG (reference sequence). CDR3 length equals 13 residues. Here the CDR3 DNA reads TGTGCCTGGGGGGCCGCAGGGTACTCACCCCTCCACTTT. It translates to CAWGAAGYSPLHF.

This clone occurred once. This chain links TRBV7-5 with TRBJ2-2; the table names TRBD2, a call not compared with the DNA. TRBV7-5 is tagged as a pseudogene. The CDR3 sequence is 15 residues long. CDR3 DNA: TGTGTCAGAAGCTCCGGAGCCTCGGCCACCGGGGAGCTGTTTTTT. Its translation is CVRSSGASATGELFF.